This T cell receptor (beta chain) was obtained from a study of OX40 agonist ivuxolimab in advanced cancers. TCRdb keeps only in-frame clones here, not all; method: immunoSEQ multiplex PCR. Among 90,000 to 100,000 clones listed, approximately 83% were seen once. This clone was detected once. There are 15 residues in the CDR3. CDR1 SGHTA and CDR2 FQGNSA come from the germline V gene. With 1 base removed from V and 0 bases from J, the gap between germline ends came to 6 bases. Material: CD4+ or CD8+ T cells sorted from blood, obtained in a trial of the OX40 agonist ivuxolimab. This chain links TRBV7-2 with TRBJ2-2, with unresolved D. The sequence was obtained from an adult with an advanced solid tumor such as melanoma, head and neck, liver or kidney cancer. The CDR3 region has the DNA TGTGCCAGCAGCTTAGGGGGTACGAACACCGGGGAGCTGTTTTTT. Its protein is CASSLGGTNTGELFF.